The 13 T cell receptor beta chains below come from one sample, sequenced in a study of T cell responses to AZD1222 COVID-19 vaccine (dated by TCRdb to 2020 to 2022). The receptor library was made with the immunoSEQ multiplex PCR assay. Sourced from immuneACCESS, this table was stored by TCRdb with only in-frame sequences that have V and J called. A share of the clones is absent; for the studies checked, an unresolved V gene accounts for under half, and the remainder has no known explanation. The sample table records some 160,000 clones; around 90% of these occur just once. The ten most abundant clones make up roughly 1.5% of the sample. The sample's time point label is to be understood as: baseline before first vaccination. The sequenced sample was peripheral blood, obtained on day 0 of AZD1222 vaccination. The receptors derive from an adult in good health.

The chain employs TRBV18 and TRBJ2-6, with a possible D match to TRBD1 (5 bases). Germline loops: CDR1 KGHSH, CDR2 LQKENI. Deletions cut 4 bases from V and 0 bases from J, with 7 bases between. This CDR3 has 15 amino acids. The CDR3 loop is CASSQGASGANVLTF. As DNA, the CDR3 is TGTGCCAGCTCACAAGGGGCCTCTGGGGCCAACGTCCTGACTTTC.

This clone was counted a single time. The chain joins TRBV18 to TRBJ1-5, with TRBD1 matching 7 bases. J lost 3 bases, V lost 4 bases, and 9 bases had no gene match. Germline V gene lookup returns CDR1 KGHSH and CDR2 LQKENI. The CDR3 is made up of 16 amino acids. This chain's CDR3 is CASSLGGVISNQPQHF. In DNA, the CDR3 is TGTGCCAGCTCACTAGGGGGCGTCATATCCAATCAGCCCCAGCATTTT.

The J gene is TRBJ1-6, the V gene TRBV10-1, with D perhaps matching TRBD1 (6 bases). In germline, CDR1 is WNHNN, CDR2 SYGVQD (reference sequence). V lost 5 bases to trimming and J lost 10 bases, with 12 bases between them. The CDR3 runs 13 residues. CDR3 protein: CASSPGQWSPLHF. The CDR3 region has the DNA TGCGCCAGCAGTCCCGGACAGTGGTCACCCCTCCACTTT.

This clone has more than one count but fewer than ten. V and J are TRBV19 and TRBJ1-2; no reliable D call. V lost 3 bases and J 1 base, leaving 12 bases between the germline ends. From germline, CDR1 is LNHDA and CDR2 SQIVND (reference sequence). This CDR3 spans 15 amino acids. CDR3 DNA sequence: TGTGCCAGTAGTATCTCATCTATCCTTAACTATGGCTACACCTTC. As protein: CASSISSILNYGYTF.

The CDR3, as DNA: TGTGCCTGGGGCCGGGGAATGACCGAAAAACTGTTTTTT. This encodes CAWGRGMTEKLFF. The rearrangement uses TRBV30 and TRBJ1-4; D remains unclear. There are 13 residues in the CDR3. Per germline, CDR1 GTSNPN and CDR2 SVGIG (reference sequence). With 5 bases removed from V and 8 bases from J, the gap between germline ends came to 15 bases.

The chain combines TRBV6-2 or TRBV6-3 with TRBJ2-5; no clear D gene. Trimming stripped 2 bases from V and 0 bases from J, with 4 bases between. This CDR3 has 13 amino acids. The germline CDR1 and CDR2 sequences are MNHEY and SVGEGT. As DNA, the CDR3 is TGTGCCAGCAGTTACCACAACCAAGAGACCCAGTACTTC. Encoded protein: CASSYHNQETQYF.

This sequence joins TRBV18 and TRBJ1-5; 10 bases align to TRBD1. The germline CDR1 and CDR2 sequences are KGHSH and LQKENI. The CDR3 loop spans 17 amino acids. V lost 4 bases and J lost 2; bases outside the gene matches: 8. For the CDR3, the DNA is TGTGCCAGCTCACAAAATCGACAGGGGGCCGGCAATCAGCCCCAGCATTTT. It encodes CASSQNRQGAGNQPQHF.

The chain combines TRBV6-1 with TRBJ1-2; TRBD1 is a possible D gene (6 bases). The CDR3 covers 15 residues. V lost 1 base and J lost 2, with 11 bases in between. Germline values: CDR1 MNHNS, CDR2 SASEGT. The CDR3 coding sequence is TGTGCCAGCAGTGAAGTAGGGGGAAAGAACTATGGCTACACCTTC. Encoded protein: CASSEVGGKNYGYTF.

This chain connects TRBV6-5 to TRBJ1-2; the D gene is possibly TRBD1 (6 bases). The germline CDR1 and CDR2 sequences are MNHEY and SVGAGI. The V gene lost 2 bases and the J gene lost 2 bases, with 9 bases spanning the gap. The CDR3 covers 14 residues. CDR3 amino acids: CASSYATGNYGYTF. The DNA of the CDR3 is TGTGCCAGCAGTTACGCTACAGGGAACTATGGCTACACCTTC.

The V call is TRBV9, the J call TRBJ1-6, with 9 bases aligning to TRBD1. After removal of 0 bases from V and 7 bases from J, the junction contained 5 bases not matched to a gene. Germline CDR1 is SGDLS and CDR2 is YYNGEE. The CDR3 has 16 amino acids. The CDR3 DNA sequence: TGTGCCAGCAGCGTAGGAACCGGGACAGGGAATTCACCCCTCCACTTT. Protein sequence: CASSVGTGTGNSPLHF.

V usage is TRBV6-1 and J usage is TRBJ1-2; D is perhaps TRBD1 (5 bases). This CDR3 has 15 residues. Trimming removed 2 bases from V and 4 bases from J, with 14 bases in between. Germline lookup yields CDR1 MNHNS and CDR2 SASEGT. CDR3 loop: CASSETVQVVYGYTF. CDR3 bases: TGTGCCAGCAGTGAAACTGTACAGGTCGTCTATGGCTACACCTTC.

The CDR3 nucleotides read TGTGCCAGCAGCCCTAGAGAGGATTCCTACGAGCAGTACTTC. Amino acids: CASSPREDSYEQYF. This chain uses TRBV11-2 with TRBJ2-7; D is unclear. Trimming left V 5 bases short and J 1 base short, with 12 bases between. Germline V gene data show CDR1 as SGHAT and CDR2 as FQNNGV. This CDR3 region has 14 residues.

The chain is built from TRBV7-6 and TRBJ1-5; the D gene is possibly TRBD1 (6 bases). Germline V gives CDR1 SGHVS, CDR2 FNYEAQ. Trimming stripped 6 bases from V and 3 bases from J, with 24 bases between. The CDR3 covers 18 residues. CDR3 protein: CASSLLPPGQKANQPQHF. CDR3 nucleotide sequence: TGTGCCAGCAGTTTATTACCACCGGGACAAAAAGCCAATCAGCCCCAGCATTTT.